This T cell receptor beta chain is from a study of cytomegalovirus exposure and HLA in healthy donors. CDR3 length equals 14 residues. The V gene's germline CDR1 is SGDLS and CDR2 YYNGEE. Trimming stripped 7 bases from V and 0 bases from J, with 11 bases between. Overall study results and limits: High specificity and sensitivity for cytomegalovirus status were reported for the classifier. The only immune exposure information that was available was CMV serostatus. Some V segments could not be told apart, so they were left out, TRBV6-2 and TRBV6-3 among them.

Turning to this clone: No antigen is known for it.

The PCR had 60 Vbeta and 13 Jbeta primers. TCRdb's table, derived via immunoSEQ multiplex PCR, lists solely in-frame clones and lacks some. The sample includes 95,000 to 100,000 clones, about 74% of them seen just once. This TCR was recovered from a man aged 55-75 years in good health and CMV-seropositive. The sample comprised PBMCs. The chain is built from TRBV9 and TRBJ1-3; D unresolved. The CDR3 DNA sequence: TGTGCCAGCGGGCAGACGAGCTCTGGAAACACCATATATTTT. Translated, it gives CASGQTSSGNTIYF.